This T cell receptor (beta chain) stems from a study of blood T cells in healthy people across ages. Through a sample-barcoded 5' primer and a J-beta primer mix, a second PCR was run for roughly 7 to 12 cycles. Every cDNA molecule bore a tag from a template-switch adaptor containing 12 random nucleotides. TCRdb ran MiXCR on the 5' RACE reads and lists one entry per CDR3 protein. The sample yields 1.5 million to 2 million distinct CDR3 sequences, around 48% seen once. Germline CDR1 and CDR2: DFQATT and SNEGSKA (reference sequence). V lost 1 base, J lost 6 bases, and 21 bases lay in between. This CDR3 region has 16 residues.

The sample consisted of blood. The clonotype comes from a woman in her thirties or forties in good health. The V gene is TRBV20-1, the J gene TRBJ1-2, with D uncertain. Here the CDR3 DNA reads TGCAGTGCTAGAGCTCCGAGCCGGGATTCATGGGATGGCTACACCTTC. Amino acid sequence: CSARAPSRDSWDGYTF.